The rows below give T cell receptor beta chains drawn from one sample of a study of T-cell memory formation after mild COVID-19. MiXCR, run by TCRdb on the 5' RACE reads, gives a single entry per CDR3 protein. The repertoire consists of 400,000 to 550,000 distinct CDR3 sequences, with 20% to 25% occurring once and the leading ten covering around 13%. The sequencing input was PBMCs or a T cell subset sorted from them (not recorded which). Every receptor here comes from an adult woman who had mild COVID-19 (a few samples of this study predate the infection). Cell type and time point are not known. Each CDR3 is given with its conserved first and last residue. Each record gives: clone size, J gene, CDR3 length, V gene, D gene, CDR3 DNA, CDR3 protein. A D gene is named only where the DNA matches it firmly. Part of the rows lack a size; the others show once, few, many or a class for expanded clones.

.	TRBJ2-1	17	TRBV18	.	TGTGCCAGCTCACCGTATCGCGGGGCAGTCTCCTACAATGAGCAGTTCTTC	CASSPYRGAVSYNEQFF
.	TRBJ2-3	14	TRBV29-1	.	TGCAGCGTTGAATTAGGGACGGCCACAGATACGCAGTATTTT	CSVELGTATDTQYF
.	TRBJ2-7	15	TRBV7-9	TRBD2	TGTGCCAGCAGCTGGACTAGCTTGGCGTTGGACGAGCAGTACTTC	CASSWTSLALDEQYF
.	TRBJ2-1	14	TRBV20-1	TRBD2	TGCAGTGCTCATACTAGCGGGGGGGCCAATGAGCAGTTCTTC	CSAHTSGGANEQFF
few	TRBJ2-2	14	TRBV7-8	TRBD1	TGTGCCAGCAGCTCGGACAGGGTGGCCGGGGAGCTGTTTTTT	CASSSDRVAGELFF
.	TRBJ2-7	12	TRBV20-1	.	TGCAGTGCTCGCAGGGACGGGGGCGAGCAGTACTTC	CSARRDGGEQYF
few	TRBJ2-3	17	TRBV7-3	TRBD1	TGTGCCAGCAGCTTAACCAATACAGGGGGCTCCACAGATACGCAGTATTTT	CASSLTNTGGSTDTQYF
few	TRBJ2-3	19	TRBV7-8	TRBD2	TGTGCCAGCAGCTTAGGTCTTGCCTTAGCGGGGACTAGCACAGATACGCAGTATTTT	CASSLGLALAGTSTDTQYF
few	TRBJ2-5	13	TRBV5-1	.	TGCGCCAGCAGTCGGGACGGCCAAGAGACCCAGTACTTC	CASSRDGQETQYF
.	TRBJ2-3	16	TRBV19	TRBD2	TGTGCCAGTAGTATCCGACTAGCGGGGGGCCCAGATACGCAGTATTTT	CASSIRLAGGPDTQYF
.	TRBJ2-7	13	TRBV10-3	.	TGTGCCATCAGTTCGGACAGTATCTACGAGCAGTACTTC	CAISSDSIYEQYF
.	TRBJ2-7	14	TRBV7-8	.	TGTGCCAGCAGCTTAGAGGCGGCGACCTACGAGCAGTACTTC	CASSLEAATYEQYF
many	TRBJ2-5	13	TRBV11-2	TRBD2	TGTGCCAGCAGCTTAAGCGGGGAAGAGACCCAGTACTTC	CASSLSGEETQYF
.	TRBJ2-1	15	TRBV9	TRBD1	TGTGCCAGCAGCGTAGGGCAGGGGGTCTACAATGAGCAGTTCTTC	CASSVGQGVYNEQFF
few	TRBJ2-2	13	TRBV24-1	.	TGTGCCACCAGTGATTTCTCGGGTTGGGAGCTGTTTTTT	CATSDFSGWELFF
.	TRBJ2-3	15	TRBV7-9	TRBD1	TGTGCCAGCAGCTTTCCGGGACAGGGCACAGATACGCAGTATTTT	CASSFPGQGTDTQYF
.	TRBJ1-1	16	TRBV2	TRBD1	TGTGCCGGCTTCTCAGGACAGGGGAGGATGAACACTGAAGCTTTCTTT	CAGFSGQGRMNTEAFF
.	TRBJ2-7	14	TRBV7-8	.	TGTGCCAGCAGCTTAAGGGTTGCGGACGTAGAGCAGTACTTC	CASSLRVADVEQYF
.	TRBJ1-3	15	TRBV4-2	.	TGTGCCAGCAGCCAAGTTCAGGGCTCTGGAAACACCATATATTTT	CASSQVQGSGNTIYF
few	TRBJ1-2	16	TRBV12-3/TRBV12-4	.	TGTGCCAGCGGGAATTCGGGGCGGACGAAAAACTATGGCTACACCTTC	CASGNSGRTKNYGYTF
few	TRBJ1-5	11	TRBV20-1	.	TGCAGTGCTAGGGAGGCGCAGCCCCAGCATTTT	CSAREAQPQHF
few	TRBJ2-1	14	TRBV7-9	.	TGTGCCAGCAGCTTCCCCCCCGGAGTGGGTGAGCAGTTCTTC	CASSFPPGVGEQFF
few	TRBJ2-7	13	TRBV12-3/TRBV12-4	.	TGTGCCAGCAGTCCGACAATCGCCTACGAGCAGTACTTC	CASSPTIAYEQYF
few	TRBJ1-1	11	TRBV6-2/TRBV6-3	.	TGTGCCAGCAGTTCCAGGGTCGAGGCTTTCTTT	CASSSRVEAFF
.	TRBJ2-1	17	TRBV7-9	TRBD1	TGTGCCAGCAGCTTAGCGCCGGGACAGGGTCACTACAATGAGCAGTTCTTC	CASSLAPGQGHYNEQFF
.	TRBJ2-1	16	TRBV12-3/TRBV12-4	.	TGTGCCAGCAGTACGATGGACCCTAGCTCCTACAATGAGCAGTTCTTC	CASSTMDPSSYNEQFF
.	TRBJ2-2	15	TRBV15	TRBD1	TGTGCCACCAGCAACACAGGGGGCATCTCCGGGGAGCTGTTTTTT	CATSNTGGISGELFF
many	TRBJ2-7	13	TRBV6-5	.	TGTGCCAGCAGGCTGACTGTAAACTACGAGCAGTACTTC	CASRLTVNYEQYF
few	TRBJ2-3	16	TRBV7-2	TRBD2	TGTGCCAGCAGCTCCCGGACTAGCGGGAGGTCAGATACGCAGTATTTT	CASSSRTSGRSDTQYF
.	TRBJ2-5	13	TRBV20-1	TRBD2	TGCAGTGGTCAGGTTGCGGGAGAAGAGACCCAGTACTTC	CSGQVAGEETQYF
few	TRBJ2-7	13	TRBV30	.	TGTGCCTGGATGGGGGCAGCGGGATGGGAGCAGTACTTC	CAWMGAAGWEQYF
.	TRBJ1-1	15	TRBV5-1	.	TGCGCCAGCAGCCGATTACAGGGCCTGAACACTGAAGCTTTCTTT	CASSRLQGLNTEAFF
few	TRBJ1-2	12	TRBV25-1	.	TGTGCCAGCAGTCGGGGATCGGATGGCTACACCTTC	CASSRGSDGYTF
.	TRBJ2-2	16	TRBV6-2/TRBV6-3	TRBD2	TGTGCCAGCAGTAGGGGGCTAGCGGGAGTTTCCGGGGAGCTGTTTTTT	CASSRGLAGVSGELFF
.	TRBJ1-5	15	TRBV20-1	.	TGCAGTGCTAGAGATGTGGATGTGGAAGGGCAGCCCCAGCATTTT	CSARDVDVEGQPQHF
few	TRBJ2-1	15	TRBV3-1	.	TGTGCCAGCAGCCAGGATCCTACGCCATACTATGAGCAGTTCTTC	CASSQDPTPYYEQFF
.	TRBJ2-7	16	TRBV9	TRBD1	TGTGCCAGCAGCTCCGGGGACAGGGTGGTCTCCTACGAGCAGTACTTC	CASSSGDRVVSYEQYF
few	TRBJ1-1	14	TRBV7-9	.	TGTGCCAGCAGACCCGGGGGCCCTCGACCTGAAGCTTTCTTT	CASRPGGPRPEAFF
few	TRBJ1-1	13	TRBV10-3	.	TGTGCCATCAATGAAGGGGGGGACACTGAAGCTTTCTTT	CAINEGGDTEAFF
few	TRBJ1-1	13	TRBV9	.	TGTGCCAGCAGCGTAGAAGGGGCAGACGAAGCTTTCTTT	CASSVEGADEAFF
.	TRBJ1-2	15	TRBV12-3/TRBV12-4	.	TGTGCCAGCAGTTTAGGGCGCTACCTAGGATATGGCTACACCTTC	CASSLGRYLGYGYTF